The T cell receptor (beta chain) described here comes from a study of blood T cell repertoires in COVID-19. Study summary: Sites across the United States, Italy and Spain contributed samples from acute and convalescent COVID-19.

Original processing notes: From reference gene primer amplification, estimates of nucleated cell counts were derived. The protocol was immunoSEQ multiplex PCR, while the TCRdb copy is restricted to in-frame clones and leaves out a portion. V, J and clone size are those of that table, while D and trimming were read from the DNA. The repertoire holds around 130,000 clones, with around 80% as singletons. The sequence was obtained from a man aged 55-75 years with active or convalescent COVID-19. Sequencing was carried out using peripheral blood.

DNA of the CDR3: TGTGCCACCAGGCCCGCGGGTGACCCTGAAGCTTTCTTT. Translation gives CATRPAGDPEAFF. The J gene is TRBJ1-1, the V gene TRBV24-1; no clear D gene. The V end was cut by 7 bases, the J end by 6 bases, with 14 bases between. CDR3 size: 13 residues. Germline V CDR1 and CDR2: KGHDR, SFDVKD.